Presented here are 30 T cell receptor beta chains from one specimen sequenced in a study of blood T cell repertoires in COVID-19 (dated by TCRdb to the early 2020s). Library construction relied on the immunoSEQ multiplex PCR assay. Held by TCRdb, this immuneACCESS table contains in-frame sequences only and omits some clones. Under half of the omission traces to an unresolved V gene where checked; the cause of the rest is unknown. The sample table lists roughly 100,000 clones, 85% to 90% of them with a count of one. Together, the top ten hold less than 4% of the sample. The sample comprised peripheral blood. Every receptor here comes from a human donor in a cohort sampled during active COVID-19.

The genes are TRBV5-4 and TRBJ1-2, with D maybe TRBD1 (5 bases). Germline values: CDR1 SGHNT, CDR2 YYREEE (reference sequence). The ends were cut back, 0 bases at V and 4 bases at J, with 10 bases in the middle. This CDR3 contains 14 residues. CDR3 in amino acids: CASSLGQGGYGYTF. The CDR3 DNA reads as TGTGCCAGCAGCTTGGGGCAGGGTGGCTATGGCTACACCTTC.

The table lists this clone with a count of one. The chain joins TRBV3-1 (or the pseudogene TRBV3-2) to TRBJ2-7; 10 nucleotides line up with TRBD2. Germline V lookup: CDR1 LGHDT, CDR2 YNNKEL (reference sequence). This CDR3 is 15 amino acids long. The ends lost 1 base at V and 6 bases at J; junction bases unmatched: 6. CDR3 in DNA: TGTGCCAGCAGCCAAGTTGGGACTAGCGTGTTCGAGCAGTACTTC. As protein: CASSQVGTSVFEQYF.

This clone has only one observation. This chain joins TRBV7-9 and TRBJ1-4, with a possible D match to TRBD1 (5 bases). Trimming took off 1 base at V and 2 bases at J, with 8 bases between the two ends. The CDR3 runs 15 residues. The germline V gene has CDR1 SEHNR and CDR2 FQNEAQ (reference sequence). The CDR3 DNA sequence: TGTGCCAGCAGCTTAGGCAGACAGACTAATGAAAAACTGTTTTTT. Translation: CASSLGRQTNEKLFF. Supplemented by reference TRBV7-9 and TRBJ1-4, the full variable domain reads DTGVSQNPRHKITKRGQNVTFRCDPISEHNRLYWYRQTLGQGPEFLTYFQNEAQLEKSRLLSDRFSAERPKGSFSTLEIQRTEQGDSAMYLCASSLGRQTNEKLFFGSGTQLSVL.

This chain links TRBV6-1 with TRBJ1-2; no clear D gene. Germline V gene lookup returns CDR1 MNHNS and CDR2 SASEGT. The CDR3 is 15 amino acids. V dropped 3 bases and J dropped 3 bases, with 14 bases sitting between them. The CDR3 nucleotides are TGTGCCAGCAGTGACCGGGGTACATCGCACTATGGCTACACCTTC. Its translation: CASSDRGTSHYGYTF.

This chain joins TRBV5-5 and TRBJ2-1; D gene uncertain. This CDR3 spans 14 amino acids. V was shortened by 4 bases and J by 4 bases, with 12 bases between the two germline ends. Germline V gene data show CDR1 as SGHKS and CDR2 as YYEKEE (reference sequence). The CDR3 nucleotides read TGTGCCAGCAGCCCAGTGGCGGCGTACAATGAGCAGTTCTTC. Translating gives CASSPVAAYNEQFF.

This clone was picked up one time. The genes are TRBV5-8 and TRBJ2-5; 13 bases line up with TRBD2. The CDR3 runs 17 residues. CDR1 is SGHTS and CDR2 is YDEGEE in the germline V gene. J gave up 5 bases and V 0 bases, and 7 bases lay outside the gene matches. The DNA of the CDR3 is TGTGCCAGCAGCTTGGCCTGGACTAGCGGGAGCGGGGAGACCCAGTACTTC. This gives the protein CASSLAWTSGSGETQYF.

Only one count was recorded for this clone. The chain is built from TRBV7-9 and TRBJ2-2; TRBD1 matches at 8 bases. Trimming took 4 bases from V and 5 from J; bases not matched to a gene: 6. Per germline, CDR1 SEHNR and CDR2 FQNEAQ (reference sequence). The CDR3 has 15 residues. CDR3 DNA: TGTGCCAGCAGCTATGGACAGGGACATACCGGGGAGCTGTTTTTT. This translates into CASSYGQGHTGELFF.

V usage is TRBV19 and J usage is TRBJ2-7; 11 nucleotides match TRBD2. Trimming removed 3 bases from V and 2 bases from J; junction bases left unmatched: 6. Germline CDR1 is LNHDA and CDR2 is SQIVND (reference sequence). There are 16 residues in the CDR3. CDR3 sequence: CASSITGLAVTYEQYF. The CDR3 DNA is TGTGCCAGTAGTATTACGGGACTAGCGGTTACCTACGAGCAGTACTTC.

Points on this clone: At one of its ends the junction is not consistent with the germline gene, which may arise from a read error. The chain is built from TRBV7-9 and TRBJ1-2, with a possible D match to TRBD1 (5 bases). Germline CDR1 is SEHNR and CDR2 is FQNEAQ (reference sequence). The length of the CDR3 is 14 residues. The DNA of the CDR3 is TGTGCCAGCAGCTTCTTGGCCTTGGACACGGGGGTACTCTTC. Translating gives CASSFLALDTGVLF. The whole variable domain, filled in from reference TRBV7-9 and TRBJ1-2, reads DTGVSQNPRHKITKRGQNVTFRCDPISEHNRLYWYRQTLGQGPEFLTYFQNEAQLEKSRLLSDRFSAERPKGSFSTLEIQRTEQGDSAMYLCASSFLALDTGVLFGSGTRLTVV.

As to this clone: At the DNA level, this CDR3 is encoded by other sequences in the same sample as well. This chain joins TRBV19 and TRBJ1-6; 8 nucleotides agree with TRBD1. The CDR3 loop spans 15 amino acids. CDR1 and CDR2 from the germline V gene are LNHDA and SQIVND (reference sequence). Trimming at V came to 6 bases and at J to 4 bases, leaving 5 bases not matched to a gene. CDR3 DNA: TGTGCCAGTAGCGACAGGGGCTCGTATAATTCACCCCTCCACTTT. This sequence encodes CASSDRGSYNSPLHF.

The gene calls are TRBV5-1 and TRBJ2-1; unclear D gene. Germline values: CDR1 SGHRS, CDR2 YFSETQ. CDR3 size: 14 residues. The V and J ends lost 4 bases and 3 bases respectively, with 11 bases between them. The CDR3 bases are TGCGCCAGCAGCCTTACGACTCGCTACAATGAGCAGTTCTTC. Translating it yields CASSLTTRYNEQFF.

The CDR3 nucleotides are TGCAGTGCTGGTGACTGGCGGGGGCTCGGGGAGACCCAGTACTTC. Encoded protein: CSAGDWRGLGETQYF. The chain carries TRBV20-1 and TRBJ2-5; TRBD2 is a possible D gene (7 bases). The V end was cut by 5 bases, the J end by 5 bases, with 21 bases between. The CDR3 contains 15 residues. CDR1 is DFQATT and CDR2 is SNEGSKA in the germline V gene (reference sequence).

The CDR3 DNA reads TGTGCCAGCAGCCGTCAGGGGTGGACTGAAGCTTTCTTT. As protein: CASSRQGWTEAFF. The chain joins TRBV27 to TRBJ1-1, with D possibly matching TRBD1 (6 bases). The V end lost 6 bases, the J end lost 5 bases, and 13 bases lay between the germline ends. The length of the CDR3 is 13 residues. From germline, CDR1 is MNHEY and CDR2 SMNVEV (reference sequence).

This clone occurred once. The chain joins TRBV7-2 to TRBJ2-7; D might be TRBD2 (6 bases). Germline CDR1 and CDR2: SGHTA and FQGNSA. Between the trimmed V and J ends, which lost 1 base and 2 bases, there was a span of 12 bases. The CDR3 has 15 residues. The CDR3 bases are TGTGCCAGCAGCTTAGAATTAGCGGAGGCCTACGAGCAGTACTTC. This translates into CASSLELAEAYEQYF. The full variable domain, in which reference TRBV7-2 and TRBJ2-7 provide the parts outside the CDR3, is GAGVSQSPSNKVTEKGKDVELRCDPISGHTALYWYRQSLGQGLEFLIYFQGNSAPDKSGLPSDRFSAERTGGSVSTLTIQRTQQEDSAVYLCASSLELAEAYEQYFGPGTRLTVT.

This chain uses TRBV7-6 with TRBJ2-1, with 13 bases fitting TRBD2. Germline CDR1 SGHVS, CDR2 FNYEAQ. J gave up 3 bases and V 5 bases, and 4 bases lay outside the gene matches. This CDR3 spans 16 amino acids. The DNA of the CDR3 is TGTGCCAGCAGCAAGGGACTAGCGGGGAACTACAATGAGCAGTTCTTC. Encoded protein: CASSKGLAGNYNEQFF. Together with reference TRBV7-6 and TRBJ2-1, the CDR3 gives the full variable domain: GAGVSQSPRYKVTKRGQDVALRCDPISGHVSLYWYRQALGQGPEFLTYFNYEAQQDKSGLPNDRFSAERPEGSISTLTIQRTEQRDSAMYRCASSKGLAGNYNEQFFGPGTRLTVL.

Here the CDR3 reads CASSTTTGGYGYTF. CDR3 in DNA: TGTGCCAGCAGTACAACGACAGGGGGGTATGGCTACACCTTC. The chain joins TRBV28 to TRBJ1-2; 9 bases match TRBD1. The CDR3 totals 14 residues. The V gene end was trimmed by 5 bases and the J gene end by 5 bases; junction bases not matched to a gene: 6. Per the germline V gene, CDR1 is MDHEN and CDR2 is SYDVKM.

The chain recombines TRBV6-5 with TRBJ1-2; 7 bases are shared with TRBD1. In germline, CDR1 is MNHEY, CDR2 SVGAGI. The CDR3 contains 14 residues. V shed 6 bases, J shed 4 bases, and the junction held 8 bases outside the gene matches. The CDR3 nucleotides read TGTGCCAGCAGCGAGGACAGGAACCTCTATGGCTACACCTTC. Translating gives CASSEDRNLYGYTF.

In this sample, this clone turned up a few times. The J gene is TRBJ1-2, the V gene TRBV30, with D perhaps TRBD1 (6 bases). Trimming removed 4 bases from V and 8 bases from J, with 17 bases in between. Germline CDR1 reads GTSNPN; CDR2 reads SVGIG (reference sequence). This CDR3 is built from 13 residues. CDR3 bases: TGTGCCTGGACCACAGGGCTAGGTGGGGGCTACACCTTC. Its protein is CAWTTGLGGGYTF.

The genes are TRBV19 and TRBJ2-3; tentatively, D is TRBD1 (6 bases). Germline V gives CDR1 LNHDA, CDR2 SQIVND (reference sequence). This CDR3 region has 15 residues. Trimming left V 5 bases short and J 1 base short, with 13 bases between. CDR3 protein: CASSSQGSGTDTQYF. Written as DNA, the CDR3 is TGTGCCAGTAGTTCACAGGGATCGGGCACAGATACGCAGTATTTT.

The rearrangement joins TRBV7-9 to TRBJ2-7; TRBD2 agrees at 9 bases. Germline-derived CDR1 and CDR2 are SEHNR and FQNEAQ (reference sequence). The CDR3 runs 18 residues. Trimming removed 3 bases from V and 6 bases from J; junction bases left unmatched: 18. CDR3 region: CASSLGDRSGIAGVEQYF. The CDR3 coding sequence is TGTGCCAGCAGCTTGGGAGACAGGTCCGGGATAGCGGGGGTCGAGCAGTACTTC.

The chain couples TRBV7-9 to TRBJ1-4; D perhaps matches TRBD1 (6 bases). This CDR3 spans 15 amino acids. V was shortened by 4 bases and J by 13 bases, with 22 bases between the two germline ends. CDR1 SEHNR and CDR2 FQNEAQ come from the germline V gene (reference sequence). This chain's CDR3 is CASSSIQGFLQGLFF. CDR3 nucleotide sequence: TGTGCCAGCAGCTCGATACAAGGCTTTTTACAGGGACTGTTTTTT.

This chain uses TRBV5-1 with TRBJ2-1; TRBD2 is a possible D gene (7 bases). The CDR3 is 17 residues long. Germline V gene lookup returns CDR1 SGHRS and CDR2 YFSETQ. V was trimmed by 2 bases and J by 4 bases, leaving 19 bases between them. The CDR3 spells CASSFHPQGREYNEQFF. In DNA form, the CDR3 reads TGCGCCAGCAGCTTCCACCCTCAGGGGCGGGAGTACAATGAGCAGTTCTTC.

This clone was detected only a few times. This chain joins TRBV4-3 and TRBJ2-7; D gene unclear. V shed 4 bases and J shed 4 bases, with 17 bases lying between them. Per the germline V gene, CDR1 is LGHNA and CDR2 is YSLEER. There are 15 residues in the CDR3. The CDR3 spells CASSRQYDSSYEQYF. CDR3 nucleotide sequence: TGCGCCAGCAGCCGCCAGTACGACTCATCGTACGAGCAGTACTTC.

V is TRBV12-3 or TRBV12-4 and J is TRBJ1-6, with D possibly matching TRBD1 (5 bases). The V gene lost 7 bases and the J gene lost 13 bases, with 14 bases spanning the gap. CDR3 length: 12 amino acids. The CDR3 region has the DNA TGTGCCAGCACGGGGGACCGTTTCCCCCTCCACTTT. This gives the protein CASTGDRFPLHF.

The chain combines TRBV7-6 with TRBJ2-7; 7 bases line up with TRBD1. Germline CDR1 and CDR2: SGHVS and FNYEAQ. V was clipped by 1 base and J by 2 bases; unmatched bases: 5. This CDR3 is 15 amino acids long. CDR3 loop: CASSLGQGEAYEQYF. The DNA for the CDR3 is TGTGCCAGCAGCTTAGGGCAGGGGGAAGCCTACGAGCAGTACTTC.

In its sample, this clone was seen once. The chain is built from TRBV6-5 and TRBJ1-5, with D perhaps matching TRBD1 (6 bases). Germline V lookup: CDR1 MNHEY, CDR2 SVGAGI. V lost 8 bases, J lost 2 bases, and 13 bases lay in between. The CDR3 has 14 amino acids. The CDR3 DNA sequence: TGTGCCAGCGGACAGTCAAGGGGCAATCAGCCCCAGCATTTT. It codes for CASGQSRGNQPQHF.

This clone has more than one count but fewer than ten. This chain uses TRBV7-3 with TRBJ2-3, with 8 nucleotides matching TRBD2. Per germline, CDR1 SGHTA and CDR2 FQGTGA. CDR3 length: 15 amino acids. V shed 5 bases and J 4 bases; nucleotides not matched to a gene: 8. CDR3 sequence (DNA): TGTGCCAGCAGCGAATTAGCGGGGAGCGCAGATACGCAGTATTTT. Translated: CASSELAGSADTQYF.

This clone has just one count. The chain recombines TRBV6-5 with TRBJ2-7; 10 bases align to TRBD1. This CDR3 region has 15 residues. V lost 10 bases, J lost 3 bases, and 12 bases stayed unmatched. The germline V gene has CDR1 MNHEY and CDR2 SVGAGI. The DNA for the CDR3 is TGTGCCACCACCTGGCGAGACAGGGGGCTCTACGAGCAGTACTTC. Translated, it gives CATTWRDRGLYEQYF.

The V and J genes are TRBV5-1 and TRBJ1-5, with no clear D. Per the germline V gene, CDR1 is SGHRS and CDR2 is YFSETQ. This CDR3 is 15 amino acids long. The V end lost 0 bases, the J end lost 0 bases, and 7 bases lay between the germline ends. CDR3 nucleotide sequence: TGCGCCAGCAGCTTGGGTCAGTTTAGCAATCAGCCCCAGCATTTT. It encodes CASSLGQFSNQPQHF.

The J gene is TRBJ2-5, the V gene TRBV7-9, with D perhaps matching TRBD2 (7 bases). Germline-derived CDR1 and CDR2 are SEHNR and FQNEAQ (reference sequence). This CDR3 is 14 amino acids long. With 11 bases removed from V and 2 bases from J, the gap between germline ends came to 18 bases. The chain's CDR3 is CASYRGGGQETQYF. DNA for the CDR3: TGTGCCTCCTATAGGGGGGGCGGTCAAGAGACCCAGTACTTC.